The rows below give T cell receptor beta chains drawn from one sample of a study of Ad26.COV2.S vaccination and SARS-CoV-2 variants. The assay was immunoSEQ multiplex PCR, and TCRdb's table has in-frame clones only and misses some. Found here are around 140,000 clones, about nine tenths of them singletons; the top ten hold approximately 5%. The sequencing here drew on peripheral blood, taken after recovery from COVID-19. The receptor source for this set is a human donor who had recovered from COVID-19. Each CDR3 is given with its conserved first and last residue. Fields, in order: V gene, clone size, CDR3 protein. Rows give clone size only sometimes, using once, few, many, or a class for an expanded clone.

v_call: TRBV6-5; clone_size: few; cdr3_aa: CASSWGQGNGNTIYF
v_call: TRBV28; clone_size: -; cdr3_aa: CASSFDYLTGDNQPQHF
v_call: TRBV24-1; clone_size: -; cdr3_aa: CATSDLGSTEAFF
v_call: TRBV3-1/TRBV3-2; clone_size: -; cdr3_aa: CASSQVFTDTQYF
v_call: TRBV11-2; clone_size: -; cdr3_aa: CASSATTGYEKLFF
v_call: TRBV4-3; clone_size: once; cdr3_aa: CASSQERAGGQETQYF
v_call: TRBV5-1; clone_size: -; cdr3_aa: CASSFNGGPSYNEQFF
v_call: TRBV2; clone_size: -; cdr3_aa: CASSEWTSGYNEQFF
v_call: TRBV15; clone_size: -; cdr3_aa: CATSRISLGETQYF
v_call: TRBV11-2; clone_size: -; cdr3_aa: CASSSQAAGSDGYTF
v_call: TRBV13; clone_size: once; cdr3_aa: CASSSHALAGGPDTQYF
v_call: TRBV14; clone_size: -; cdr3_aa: CASSKDRVGYFEQYF
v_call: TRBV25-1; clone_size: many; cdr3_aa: CASSSLGQGHEQYF
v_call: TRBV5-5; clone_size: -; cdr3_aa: CASSLFRDLNTEAFF
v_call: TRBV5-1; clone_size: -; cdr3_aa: CASSSQTSGGPDTQYF
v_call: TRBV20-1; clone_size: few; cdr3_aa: CSASSRVGNQPQHF
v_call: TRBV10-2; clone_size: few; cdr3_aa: CASSESDLRGNQPQHF
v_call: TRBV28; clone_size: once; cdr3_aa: CASSFPPQGYGAFF
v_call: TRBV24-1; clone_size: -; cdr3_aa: CATSSGTGYTGELFF
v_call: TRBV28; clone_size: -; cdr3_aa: CASSSGYSNQPQHF
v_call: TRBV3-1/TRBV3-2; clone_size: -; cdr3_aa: CASSITGSGYTF
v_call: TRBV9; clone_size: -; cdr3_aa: CASSGQGVTYNEQFF
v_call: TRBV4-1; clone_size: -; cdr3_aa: CASSIRDFTQETQYF
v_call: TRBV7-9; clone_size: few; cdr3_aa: CASGGHPEQYF
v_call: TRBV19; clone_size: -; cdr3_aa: CASSISVNTEAFF